Shown below are 21 T cell receptor beta chains from a single sample sequenced in a study of beta chain features in type 1 diabetes (dated 2018 in TCRdb). Findings and caveats that apply to the study as a whole: A moderate but significant shortening of TCRB CDR3 length was observed in type 1 diabetes patients in all four CD4+ subsets.

The library came from the immunoSEQ multiplex PCR assay. All of the isolated RNA was reverse transcribed with the High Capacity cDNA Reverse Transcription Kit, so expressed TCRB transcripts were sequenced. TCRdb re-hosts the immuneACCESS table, in-frame sequences only. Its copies lack some clones; in the studies checked, an unresolved V gene accounts for under half of them, and the cause for the rest is not known. This sample comprises hundreds of thousands of clones, over 12% of them detected only once. The ten largest clones capture 0.035% to 0.045% of the sample. Antigens for these TCRs are unknown. The sequencing sample was made of naive CD4+ T cells from blood. Taken with the paper, the label for cell subset or site translates to: true naive CD4+ T cells. Source of these receptors: a young man with type 1 diabetes.

The V call is TRBV13, the J call TRBJ2-5, with 11 bases lining up with TRBD2. The trim removed 5 bases at V and 1 base at J, leaving 12 bases unmatched. Germline loops: CDR1 PRHDT, CDR2 FYEKMQ (reference sequence). This CDR3 comprises 18 residues. In DNA form, the CDR3 reads TGTGCCAGCAGCCCAAGCCATCCTAGCGGGGGGCGCCAAGAGACCCAGTACTTC. It is translated as CASSPSHPSGGRQETQYF.

This clone showed up just a few times. The chain couples TRBV27 to TRBJ2-5; the match to TRBD2 covers 8 bases. The CDR3 runs 15 residues. Germline CDR1 MNHEY, CDR2 SMNVEV (reference sequence). V trimming: 5 bases; J trimming: 5 bases; junction bases outside the gene matches: 10. CDR3 in amino acids: CASSTTRTGGETQYF. For the CDR3, the DNA is TGTGCCAGCAGTACGACCAGAACGGGGGGGGAGACCCAGTACTTC.

V gene TRBV4-1 combines with J gene TRBJ1-5; D is unclear. Trimming removed 4 bases from V and 0 bases from J, with 10 bases in between. The germline V gene has CDR1 MGHRA and CDR2 YSYEKL. CDR3 length equals 15 residues. The CDR3 nucleotides read TGCGCCAGCAGCCGAGGTGGGTTTAGCAATCAGCCCCAGCATTTT. Amino acids: CASSRGGFSNQPQHF.

This chain uses TRBV4-3 with TRBJ2-3; 8 bases line up with TRBD2. CDR1 is LGHNA and CDR2 is YSLEER in the germline V gene. This CDR3 has 16 amino acids. The trim removed 1 base at V and 4 bases at J, leaving 7 bases unmatched. The CDR3 is CASSQGAGGSADTQYF. The CDR3 DNA sequence: TGCGCCAGCAGCCAAGGGGCGGGGGGATCCGCAGATACGCAGTATTTT.

The chain links TRBV2 to TRBJ2-1; no firm D call. The V gene's germline CDR1 is SNHLY and CDR2 FYNNEI. V was cut by 3 bases and J by 10 bases, with 10 bases left in between. This CDR3 is 12 amino acids long. The CDR3 nucleotides read TGTGCCAGCAGTGATATTGATCGGGAGCAGTTCTTC. Translated, it gives CASSDIDREQFF.

This clone appeared a few times. V and J are TRBV2 and TRBJ1-5; 7 bases match TRBD1. CDR1 is SNHLY, CDR2 FYNNEI, per germline. This CDR3 is built from 15 residues. Trimming cost V 6 bases and J 0 bases; bases outside gene matches: 5. CDR3 in DNA: TGTGCCAGCAGCCCGGGACAGCATAGCAATCAGCCCCAGCATTTT. It translates to CASSPGQHSNQPQHF.

This chain joins TRBV30 and TRBJ2-1, with 8 nucleotides matching TRBD2. Germline values: CDR1 GTSNPN, CDR2 SVGIG (reference sequence). After removal of 5 bases from V and 2 bases from J, the junction contained 8 bases not matched to a gene. The CDR3 is made up of 15 amino acids. The DNA of the CDR3 is TGTGCCTGGGGGCTCAGCGGGGGACCCTACAATGAGCAGTTCTTC. It specifies CAWGLSGGPYNEQFF.

This chain uses TRBV11-2 with TRBJ1-2, with D uncertain. The ends were cut back, 2 bases at V and 4 bases at J, with 8 bases in the middle. Germline V gene data show CDR1 as SGHAT and CDR2 as FQNNGV. This CDR3 region has 13 residues. The CDR3 sequence: CASSLTVAYGYTF. The CDR3 DNA is TGTGCCAGCAGCTTAACCGTCGCCTATGGCTACACCTTC.

This clone has more than one count but fewer than ten. The chain combines TRBV9 with TRBJ2-2; possible D gene TRBD2, 5 bases. Trimming took off 0 bases at V and 5 bases at J, with 11 bases between the two ends. CDR1 is SGDLS and CDR2 is YYNGEE in the germline V gene. This CDR3 spans 15 amino acids. Written as DNA, the CDR3 is TGTGCCAGCAGCGTAGGGCGACTAAATACCGGGGAGCTGTTTTTT. This translates into CASSVGRLNTGELFF.

This clone was counted a few times. Here the CDR3 reads CASSQSGHAPSGNTIYF. For the CDR3, the DNA is TGCGCCAGCAGTCAATCGGGACACGCTCCCTCTGGAAACACCATATATTTT. This chain uses TRBV23-1 with TRBJ1-3, with D perhaps matching TRBD1 (6 bases). Being an ORF, TRBV23-1 has a function that is uncertain. Trimming stripped 0 bases from V and 0 bases from J, with 12 bases between. The CDR3 sequence is 17 residues long.

This clone was seen a few times. The rearrangement uses TRBV4-3 and TRBJ1-1; 7 nucleotides line up with TRBD1. Germline loops: CDR1 LGHNA, CDR2 YSLEER. The junction had 7 bases not matched to a gene; V was cut back by 4 bases and J by 5 bases. The CDR3 runs 14 residues. CDR3 DNA sequence: TGCGCCAGCAGCCGCCTTCACAGGGGTACTGAAGCTTTCTTT. Protein product: CASSRLHRGTEAFF.

This clone was seen only a few times. V is TRBV28 and J is TRBJ1-1, with 8 nucleotides matching TRBD1. Germline V CDR1 and CDR2: MDHEN, SYDVKM. With V trimmed by 7 bases and J by 1 base, 8 bases remained unmatched. CDR3 length equals 15 residues. DNA for the CDR3: TGTGCCAGCACCTTGTCAGGACAGGGGAACACTGAAGCTTTCTTT. Translated: CASTLSGQGNTEAFF. Combining the CDR3 with reference TRBV28 and TRBJ1-1 gives the whole variable domain DVKVTQSSRYLVKRTGEKVFLECVQDMDHENMFWYRQDPGLGLRLIYFSYDVKMKEKGDIPEGYSVSREKKERFSLILESASTNQTSMYLCASTLSGQGNTEAFFGQGTRLTVV.

The V call is TRBV6-5, the J call TRBJ2-2; D is unclear. V lost 6 bases and J 5 bases, leaving 10 bases between the germline ends. This CDR3 contains 13 residues. From germline, CDR1 is MNHEY and CDR2 SVGAGI. The CDR3 bases are TGTGCCAGCAGATCAACCGGAACCGGGGAGCTGTTTTTT. Translation: CASRSTGTGELFF.

This clone occurred a few times. The V call is TRBV9, the J call TRBJ2-3; 7 nucleotides agree with TRBD2. The germline V gene encodes CDR1 SGDLS and CDR2 YYNGEE. This CDR3 spans 17 amino acids. V gave up 0 bases and J gave up 1 base; unmatched junction bases: 8. The CDR3 DNA sequence: TGTGCCAGCAGCGTAGCTCCTAGCGGAGTGGGCACAGATACGCAGTATTTT. It codes for CASSVAPSGVGTDTQYF.

Only a few counts were recorded for this clone. This sequence joins TRBV7-3 and TRBJ2-2, with unresolved D. V was trimmed by 4 bases and J by 2 bases, leaving 8 bases between them. There are 14 residues in the CDR3. Germline CDR1 is SGHTA and CDR2 is FQGTGA. CDR3 DNA: TGTGCCAGCAGCTCTAACAGCAACACCGGGGAGCTGTTTTTT. It codes for CASSSNSNTGELFF. Looking up the rest from reference TRBV7-3 and TRBJ2-2 gives the full variable domain: GAGVSQTPSNKVTEKGKYVELRCDPISGHTALYWYRQSLGQGPEFLIYFQGTGAADDSGLPNDRFFAVRPEGSVSTLKIQRTERGDSAVYLCASSSNSNTGELFFGEGSRLTVL.

This clone was recorded a few times. The rearrangement links TRBV19 to TRBJ2-1; TRBD2 might be the D (6 bases). The CDR3 consists of 16 residues. Per the germline V gene, CDR1 is LNHDA and CDR2 is SQIVND (reference sequence). The V end was cut by 0 bases, the J end by 11 bases, with 20 bases between. CDR3 coding DNA: TGTGCCAGTAGTATAGATCCACGCCGGGACTCTTTCAAGCAGTTCTTC. It yields the protein CASSIDPRRDSFKQFF.

V usage is TRBV4-3 and J usage is TRBJ1-6, with no clear D. Germline assignment: CDR1 LGHNA and CDR2 YSLEER. V was clipped by 2 bases and J by 8 bases, with 16 bases between them. This CDR3 comprises 16 residues. The CDR3 coding sequence is TGCGCCAGCAGCCAACGCAGTTCGACCTACTATTCACCCCTCCACTTT. Translating it yields CASSQRSSTYYSPLHF.

This chain joins TRBV28 and TRBJ2-3, with TRBD1 identical over 7 bases. Losses at the gene ends were 6 bases for V and 1 base for J; bases not matched to a gene: 4. The CDR3 sequence is 14 residues long. Germline V gives CDR1 MDHEN, CDR2 SYDVKM. The CDR3 DNA follows: TGTGCCAGCAGGACAGGGTCAGGCACAGATACGCAGTATTTT. This codes for CASRTGSGTDTQYF.

The chain employs TRBV9 and TRBJ1-1; maybe TRBD1 (6 bases). The V gene lost 4 bases and the J gene lost 4 bases, with 23 bases spanning the gap. Germline V gives CDR1 SGDLS, CDR2 YYNGEE. The length of the CDR3 is 17 residues. Written as DNA, the CDR3 is TGTGCCAGCAGCCCCCTAAGCGGGGGCGACTACTTCACTGAAGCTTTCTTT. It yields the protein CASSPLSGGDYFTEAFF.

The chain has TRBV7-2 and TRBJ1-1; 7 bases line up with TRBD1. The germline CDR1 and CDR2 sequences are SGHTA and FQGNSA. This CDR3 comprises 16 residues. J was trimmed by 5 bases and V by 5 bases; bases with no gene match: 14. CDR3 region: CASSRPGDRVQTEAFF. The CDR3 DNA reads as TGTGCCAGCAGCCGTCCCGGAGACAGGGTTCAGACTGAAGCTTTCTTT.

The chain employs TRBV28 and TRBJ2-6; D remains ambiguous. This CDR3 is built from 16 residues. CDR1 is MDHEN and CDR2 is SYDVKM in the germline V gene. The ends were cut back, 3 bases at V and 2 bases at J, with 11 bases in the middle. CDR3 nucleotide sequence: TGTGCCAGCAGTTTCAAGGTTTTGGCTGGGGCCAACGTCCTGACTTTC. Its protein is CASSFKVLAGANVLTF.